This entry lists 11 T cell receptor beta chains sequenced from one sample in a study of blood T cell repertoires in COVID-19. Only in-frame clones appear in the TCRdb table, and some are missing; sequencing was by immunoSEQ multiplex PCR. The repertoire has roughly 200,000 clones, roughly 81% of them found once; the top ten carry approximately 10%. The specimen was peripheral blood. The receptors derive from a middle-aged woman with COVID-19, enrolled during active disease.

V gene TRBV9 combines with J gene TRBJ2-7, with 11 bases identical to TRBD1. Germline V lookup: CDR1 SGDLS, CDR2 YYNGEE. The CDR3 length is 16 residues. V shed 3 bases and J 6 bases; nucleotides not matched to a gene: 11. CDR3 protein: CASSDNPGQGDREQYF. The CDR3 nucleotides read TGTGCCAGCAGCGACAACCCGGGACAGGGGGATCGCGAGCAGTACTTC.

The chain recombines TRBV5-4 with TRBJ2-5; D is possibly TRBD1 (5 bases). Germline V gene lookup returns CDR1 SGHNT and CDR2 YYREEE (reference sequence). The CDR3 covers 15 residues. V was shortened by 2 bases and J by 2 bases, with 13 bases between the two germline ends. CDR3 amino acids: CASSLPQGQQETQYF. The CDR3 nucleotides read TGTGCCAGCAGCTTACCCCAGGGTCAGCAAGAGACCCAGTACTTC.

The CDR3 region has the DNA TGTGCCTGGAGTAGTGCTAGCGGGATGCAAAATACGCAGTATTTT. Its translation: CAWSSASGMQNTQYF. The V call is TRBV30, the J call TRBJ2-3, with 9 bases lining up with TRBD2. Germline V gene sequence: CDR1 GTSNPN, CDR2 SVGIG (reference sequence). V was clipped by 2 bases and J by 7 bases; unmatched bases: 10. The CDR3 is 15 amino acids.

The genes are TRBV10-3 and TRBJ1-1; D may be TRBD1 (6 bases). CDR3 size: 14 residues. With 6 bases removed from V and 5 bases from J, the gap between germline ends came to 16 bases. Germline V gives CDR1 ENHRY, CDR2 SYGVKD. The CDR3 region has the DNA TGTGCCATCAGAAGACAGGCTCTGGGGACTGAAGCTTTCTTT. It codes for CAIRRQALGTEAFF.

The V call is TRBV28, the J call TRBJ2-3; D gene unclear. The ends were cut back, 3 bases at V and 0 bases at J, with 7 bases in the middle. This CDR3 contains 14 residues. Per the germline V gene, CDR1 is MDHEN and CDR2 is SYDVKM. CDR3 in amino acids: CASSLEMSTDTQYF. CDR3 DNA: TGTGCCAGCAGTTTGGAGATGAGCACAGATACGCAGTATTTT.

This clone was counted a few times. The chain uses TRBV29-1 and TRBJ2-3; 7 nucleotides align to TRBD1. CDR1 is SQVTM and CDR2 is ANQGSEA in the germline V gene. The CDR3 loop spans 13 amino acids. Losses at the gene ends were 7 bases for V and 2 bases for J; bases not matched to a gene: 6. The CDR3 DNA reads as TGCAGCGCTGGGACAGACCTCACAGATACGCAGTATTTT. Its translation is CSAGTDLTDTQYF.

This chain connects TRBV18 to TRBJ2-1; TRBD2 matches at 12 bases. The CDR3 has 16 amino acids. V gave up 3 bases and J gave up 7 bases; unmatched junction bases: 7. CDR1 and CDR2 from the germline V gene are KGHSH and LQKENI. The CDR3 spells CASSPLGLAGFNEQFF. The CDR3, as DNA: TGTGCCAGCTCACCCTTGGGACTAGCGGGCTTTAATGAGCAGTTCTTC.

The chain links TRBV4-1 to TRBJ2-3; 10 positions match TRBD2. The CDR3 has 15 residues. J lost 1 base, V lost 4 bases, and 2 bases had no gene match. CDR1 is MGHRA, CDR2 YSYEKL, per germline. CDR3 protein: CASSPSGSGTDTQYF. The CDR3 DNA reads TGCGCCAGCAGCCCTAGCGGGAGTGGCACAGATACGCAGTATTTT.

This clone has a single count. This chain's CDR3 is CAWSVLAGATTHEQFF. The CDR3 DNA reads as TGTGCCTGGAGTGTACTAGCGGGAGCGACGACACATGAGCAGTTCTTC. V and J are TRBV30 and TRBJ2-1; TRBD2 matches at 11 bases. Germline-derived CDR1 and CDR2 are GTSNPN and SVGIG (reference sequence). This CDR3 spans 16 amino acids. V gave up 0 bases and J gave up 8 bases; unmatched junction bases: 9.

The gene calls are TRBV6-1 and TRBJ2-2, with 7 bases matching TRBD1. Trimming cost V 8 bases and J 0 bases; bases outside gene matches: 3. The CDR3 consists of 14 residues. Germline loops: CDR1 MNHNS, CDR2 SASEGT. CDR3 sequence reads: CASGGQANTGELFF. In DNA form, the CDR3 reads TGTGCCAGCGGAGGACAGGCGAACACCGGGGAGCTGTTTTTT.

The CDR3 sequence is CASSLGHRTGELFF. Here the CDR3 DNA reads TGTGCCAGTAGTCTGGGACATCGGACCGGGGAGCTGTTTTTT. The chain is built from TRBV19 and TRBJ2-2; possible D gene TRBD1, 6 bases. Germline CDR1 LNHDA, CDR2 SQIVND (reference sequence). V was pared by 5 bases and J by 5 bases, with 12 bases between. The CDR3 has 14 residues.